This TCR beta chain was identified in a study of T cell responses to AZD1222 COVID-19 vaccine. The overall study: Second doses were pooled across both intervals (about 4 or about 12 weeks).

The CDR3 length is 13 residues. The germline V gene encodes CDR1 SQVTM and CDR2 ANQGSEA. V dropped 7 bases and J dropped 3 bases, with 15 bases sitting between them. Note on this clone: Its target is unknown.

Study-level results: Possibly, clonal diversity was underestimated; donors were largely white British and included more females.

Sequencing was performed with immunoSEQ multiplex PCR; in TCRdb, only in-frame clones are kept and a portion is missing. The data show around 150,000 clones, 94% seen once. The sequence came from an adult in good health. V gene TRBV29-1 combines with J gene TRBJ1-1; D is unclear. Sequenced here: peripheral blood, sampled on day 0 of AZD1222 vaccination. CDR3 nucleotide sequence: TGCAGCGCCCAAGCCCCCCCGCACACTGAAGCTTTCTTT. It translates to CSAQAPPHTEAFF. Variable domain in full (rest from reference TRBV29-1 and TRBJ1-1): SAVISQKPSRDICQRGTSLTIQCQVDSQVTMMFWYRQQPGQSLTLIATANQGSEATYESGFVIDKFPISRPNLTFSTLTVSNMSPEDSSIYLCSAQAPPHTEAFFGQGTRLTVV.